These 20 T cell receptor beta chains share one sample of origin, sequenced in a study of T cell changes during pregnancy in multiple sclerosis (dated by TCRdb to about 2019). Libraries were made using the immunoSEQ multiplex PCR assay. Sourced from immuneACCESS, this table was stored by TCRdb with only in-frame sequences that have V and J called. A share of the clones is absent; for the studies checked, an unresolved V gene accounts for under half, and the remainder has no known explanation. The sample table records about 58,000 clones; about 89% of these occur just once. The top ten constitute almost 0.5% of the sample. The specimen comprised CD4+ T cells from peripheral blood mononuclear cells, sampled after pregnancy. The receptors were sampled from a female donor in good health, enrolled as a control in a pregnancy study.

This chain joins TRBV7-2 and TRBJ1-1, with 7 bases matching TRBD1. Germline CDR1 is SGHTA and CDR2 is FQGNSA. V shed 5 bases and J 1 base; nucleotides not matched to a gene: 7. The CDR3 contains 15 residues. CDR3 amino acids: CASSPGGRANTEAFF. DNA of the CDR3: TGTGCCAGCAGCCCAGGGGGACGGGCGAACACTGAAGCTTTCTTT.

The chain recombines TRBV7-9 with TRBJ1-2; D is perhaps TRBD1 (5 bases). V was cut by 3 bases and J by 4 bases, with 6 bases left in between. Germline V lookup: CDR1 SEHNR, CDR2 FQNEAQ (reference sequence). The CDR3 consists of 12 residues. This CDR3 is CASSFRAYGYTF. The CDR3 DNA reads TGTGCCAGCAGCTTCAGGGCCTATGGCTACACCTTC.

V is TRBV18 and J is TRBJ2-7; 8 positions match TRBD2. CDR3 length equals 15 residues. Losses at the gene ends were 3 bases for V and 3 bases for J; bases not matched to a gene: 7. The germline CDR1 and CDR2 sequences are KGHSH and LQKENI. CDR3 protein: CASSPRSGGYYEQYF. The DNA of the CDR3 is TGTGCCAGCTCACCTCGCAGCGGGGGATACTACGAGCAGTACTTC.

The chain combines TRBV5-4 with TRBJ2-1; 13 nucleotides match TRBD2. V was clipped by 4 bases and J by 12 bases; unmatched bases: 10. The CDR3 is 15 amino acids. Germline V gives CDR1 SGHNT, CDR2 YYREEE (reference sequence). CDR3 sequence reads: CASSIGTSGASGQFF. The DNA for the CDR3 is TGTGCCAGCAGCATAGGGACTAGCGGGGCCAGTGGGCAGTTCTTC.

The chain couples TRBV9 to TRBJ1-2; D unresolved. The CDR3 extends over 14 amino acids. Trimming left V 2 bases short and J 2 bases short, with 10 bases between. Germline-derived CDR1 and CDR2 are SGDLS and YYNGEE. CDR3 nucleotide sequence: TGTGCCAGCAGCGTCCAGGATAACAACTATGGCTACACCTTC. Its translation: CASSVQDNNYGYTF.

The chain recombines TRBV6-4 with TRBJ1-2; D is ambiguous. This CDR3 is 13 amino acids long. Germline V gene sequence: CDR1 MRHNA, CDR2 SNTAGT. Trimming removed 0 bases at V and 5 bases at J, with 7 bases between. CDR3 region: CASSDSSGYGYTF. For the CDR3, the DNA is TGTGCCAGCAGTGACTCGAGTGGTTATGGCTACACCTTC.

This clone appeared a few times. The chain combines TRBV25-1 with TRBJ1-1, with 11 positions matching TRBD1. Trimming cost V 7 bases and J 7 bases; bases outside gene matches: 8. Germline CDR1 MGHDK, CDR2 SYGVNS. CDR3 length equals 14 residues. CDR3 region: CASTQPGQGDEAFF. CDR3 nucleotides: TGTGCCAGCACCCAACCGGGACAGGGGGATGAAGCTTTCTTT.

The chain uses TRBV7-2 and TRBJ2-3; a possible D gene is TRBD1 (6 bases). Germline CDR1 reads SGHTA; CDR2 reads FQGNSA. The CDR3 spans 13 residues. Trimming left V 4 bases short and J 6 bases short, with 11 bases between. CDR3 nucleotides: TGTGCCAGCAGCTCGGGTAGGGGGGATACGCAGTATTTT. It encodes CASSSGRGDTQYF.

This clone showed up just once. The chain couples TRBV9 to TRBJ2-3; D remains unclear. The V end lost 4 bases, the J end lost 6 bases, and 6 bases lay between the germline ends. CDR1 is SGDLS and CDR2 is YYNGEE in the germline V gene. There are 11 residues in the CDR3. As DNA, the CDR3 is TGTGCCAGCAGCCTAACGGATACGCAGTATTTT. Translating gives CASSLTDTQYF. Filled out from reference TRBV9 and TRBJ2-3, the complete variable domain reads DSGVTQTPKHLITATGQRVTLRCSPRSGDLSVYWYQQSLDQGLQFLIQYYNGEERAKGNILERFSAQQFPDLHSELNLSSLELGDSALYFCASSLTDTQYFGPGTRLTVL.

The rearrangement links TRBV5-1 to TRBJ2-3; 11 bases fit TRBD2. The CDR3 sequence is 16 residues long. Germline loops: CDR1 SGHRS, CDR2 YFSETQ. The J segment lost 6 bases and the V segment lost 7 bases, leaving 13 bases of the junction unmatched. The CDR3 DNA follows: TGCGCCAGCGCCTCATTAGCGGGGGGGCGATCGGATACGCAGTATTTT. As protein: CASASLAGGRSDTQYF.

V and J are TRBV6-6 and TRBJ1-3; D not resolved. Germline loops: CDR1 MNHNY, CDR2 SVGAGI (reference sequence). CDR3 length equals 15 residues. V lost 0 bases to trimming and J lost 0 bases, with 6 bases between them. CDR3: CASSYSGNSGNTIYF. DNA of the CDR3: TGTGCCAGCAGTTACTCGGGCAACTCTGGAAACACCATATATTTT.

V gene TRBV9 combines with J gene TRBJ2-5; TRBD2 matches at 9 bases. V shed 2 bases and J 0 bases; nucleotides not matched to a gene: 8. The CDR3 covers 17 residues. Germline CDR1 reads SGDLS; CDR2 reads YYNGEE. For the CDR3, the DNA is TGTGCCAGCAGCGTGGGGGATAGCGGGGGATACCAAGAGACCCAGTACTTC. Its protein is CASSVGDSGGYQETQYF.

The V call is TRBV4-1, the J call TRBJ2-1; TRBD2 matches 7 bases. The CDR3 runs 16 residues. Losses at the gene ends were 3 bases for V and 4 bases for J; bases not matched to a gene: 9. In germline, CDR1 is MGHRA, CDR2 YSYEKL. The CDR3 nucleotides are TGCGCCAGCAGCCAGGGTCTAGCGGCTAGGTACAATGAGCAGTTCTTC. Protein product: CASSQGLAARYNEQFF.

The J gene is TRBJ2-7, the V gene TRBV23-1; D possibly corresponds to TRBD1 (5 bases). TRBV23-1 is an ORF for which the function is uncertain. The V end was cut by 8 bases, the J end by 5 bases, with 13 bases between. This CDR3 contains 12 residues. CDR3 sequence reads: CASGLRRDEQYF. CDR3 bases: TGCGCCAGCGGATTGCGCAGGGACGAGCAGTACTTC.

The chain couples TRBV27 to TRBJ1-2; D might be TRBD1 (6 bases). There are 13 residues in the CDR3. Trimming cost V 2 bases and J 2 bases, with 6 bases left between them. The germline V gene has CDR1 MNHEY and CDR2 SMNVEV (reference sequence). CDR3 sequence reads: CASSLTGNYGYTF. CDR3 DNA sequence: TGTGCCAGCAGTTTAACAGGGAACTATGGCTACACCTTC.

The chain carries TRBV6-6 and TRBJ2-7, with 10 positions matching TRBD1. Germline V lookup: CDR1 MNHNY, CDR2 SVGAGI (reference sequence). The junction had 6 bases not matched to a gene; V was cut back by 0 bases and J by 4 bases. This CDR3 spans 16 amino acids. The CDR3 protein is CASSYSAGQGSYEQYF. The CDR3 region has the DNA TGTGCCAGCAGTTACTCGGCGGGACAGGGGTCGTACGAGCAGTACTTC.

CDR3: CASSIYSQGISTDTQYF. CDR3 sequence (DNA): TGTGCCAGTAGTATTTATTCCCAGGGAATCAGCACAGATACGCAGTATTTT. V and J are TRBV19 and TRBJ2-3; D is perhaps TRBD1 (5 bases). The CDR3 length is 17 residues. Germline CDR1 reads LNHDA; CDR2 reads SQIVND (reference sequence). V was shortened by 3 bases and J by 0 bases, with 16 bases between the two germline ends.

The CDR3 loop is CASSPRGADGRIDTQYF. In nucleotides, the CDR3 is TGTGCCAGCAGCCCCAGGGGGGCGGACGGACGGATAGATACGCAGTATTTT. The chain recombines TRBV7-9 with TRBJ2-3; D may be TRBD1 (7 bases). CDR1 and CDR2 from the germline V gene are SEHNR and FQNEAQ (reference sequence). CDR3 length: 17 residues. The ends were cut back, 5 bases at V and 5 bases at J, with 23 bases in the middle.

The chain carries TRBV4-3 and TRBJ2-7, with D possibly TRBD1 on 5 matching bases. The germline gives CDR1 LGHNA, CDR2 YSLEER. The CDR3 is 16 residues long. Trimming cost V 3 bases and J 7 bases, with 22 bases left between them. Here the CDR3 DNA reads TGCGCCAGCAGCCATGTCGGTGGGGCCCGTCCTAGGGAGCAGTACTTC. This encodes CASSHVGGARPREQYF.

The V gene is TRBV11-2, the J gene TRBJ2-7; 7 nucleotides align to TRBD2. Trimming cost V 1 base and J 3 bases; bases outside gene matches: 3. This CDR3 has 14 residues. In germline, CDR1 is SGHAT, CDR2 FQNNGV. CDR3 residues: CASSLGLADYEQYF. For the CDR3, the DNA is TGTGCCAGCAGCTTAGGCCTAGCGGACTACGAGCAGTACTTC.